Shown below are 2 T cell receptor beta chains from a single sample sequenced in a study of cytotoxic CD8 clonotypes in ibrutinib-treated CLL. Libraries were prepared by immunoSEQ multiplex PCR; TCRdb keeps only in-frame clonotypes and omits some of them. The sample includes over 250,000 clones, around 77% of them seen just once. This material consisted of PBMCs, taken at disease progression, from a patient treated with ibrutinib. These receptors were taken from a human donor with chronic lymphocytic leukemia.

CDR3 residues: CASSQAGTSKETQYF. CDR3 in DNA: TGTGCCAGCAGCCAAGCCGGGACTAGCAAAGAGACCCAGTACTTC. V gene TRBV11-2 combines with J gene TRBJ2-5; 9 nucleotides match TRBD2. This CDR3 spans 15 amino acids. Germline trimming cut 5 bases from V and 3 bases from J; bases unmatched to any gene: 7. Germline V gene lookup returns CDR1 SGHAT and CDR2 FQNNGV.

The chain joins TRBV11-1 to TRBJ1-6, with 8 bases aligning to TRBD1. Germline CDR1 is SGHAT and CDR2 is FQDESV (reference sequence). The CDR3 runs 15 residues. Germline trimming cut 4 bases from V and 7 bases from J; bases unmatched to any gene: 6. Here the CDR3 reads CASSSGRGRNSPLHF. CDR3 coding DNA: TGTGCCAGCAGCTCCGGCAGGGGGCGGAATTCACCCCTCCACTTT.